This is a list of T cell receptor beta chains from one sample in a study of cytomegalovirus exposure and HLA in healthy donors. The data were produced by immunoSEQ multiplex PCR, yet TCRdb's version contains in-frame clones alone and is incomplete. The sample table includes about 160,000 clones. Sequencing used PBMCs. These receptors were collected from a man in his thirties or forties in good health and CMV-seronegative. The conserved cysteine and the conserved F or W are not part of the CDR3 here.

cdr3_aa	v_call	j_call
ASNIPSGRPSNQPQH	TRBV7-9	TRBJ1-5
ASTRISGSSYNEQF	TRBV27	TRBJ2-1
ASSGAGVGDTQY	TRBV10-1	TRBJ2-3
ASSLKSSGNTIY	TRBV5-4	TRBJ1-3
ASSPRLDEAF	TRBV7-9	TRBJ1-1
ASGTGTEQGTEAF	TRBV12-5	TRBJ1-1
ASSLGAYEQY	TRBV7-2	TRBJ2-7
ASSLASGYNYEQY	TRBV5-1	TRBJ2-7
ASRPGQHYEQY	TRBV28	TRBJ2-7
ASSYQASGRADTQY	TRBV6-6	TRBJ2-3
ASSIERRITGELF	TRBV19	TRBJ2-2
SAEGNSYEQY	TRBV29-1	TRBJ2-7
ASSKEKGGNQPQH	TRBV21-1	TRBJ1-5
ASSVARDSGDPYEQY	TRBV9	TRBJ2-7
ASSAGRRGSEAF	TRBV27	TRBJ1-1
ASSQDSVETQY	TRBV4-1	TRBJ2-5
ASSLDRTNTGELF	TRBV7-9	TRBJ2-2
ATSRDIGQEKLF	TRBV15	TRBJ1-4
ASRQGSQETQY	TRBV7-2	TRBJ2-5
ASSLVGLISYEQY	TRBV7-2	TRBJ2-7
ASSFWGREDEQF	TRBV27	TRBJ2-1
ASPYLGLAPNEQF	TRBV6-1	TRBJ2-1
SVHPSASSTDTQY	TRBV29-1	TRBJ2-3
ASIPERNTEAF	TRBV2	TRBJ1-1
ASSSWTAIETQY	TRBV5-6	TRBJ2-5
ASSLIAGDGTGELF	TRBV7-7	TRBJ2-2
ASSRQGNTEAF	TRBV6-6	TRBJ1-1
ASKTGTGGSYEQY	TRBV6-1	TRBJ2-7